The subject of this entry is one T cell receptor (beta chain). Its specificity is unknown. Profiling relied on immunoSEQ multiplex PCR, and the TCRdb table lists in-frame clones only, not all of them. The data hold about 77,000 clones, with 85% to 90% observed a single time. Germline CDR1 is SGHRS and CDR2 is YFSETQ. The CDR3 spans 14 residues. Trimming left V 3 bases short and J 5 bases short, with 14 bases between. The data originate from a study of OX40 agonist ivuxolimab in advanced cancers. General study findings and limits: Clonal expansion by week 6 occurred in CD4+ and CD8+ blood T cells (at 0.1 to 3.0 mg/kg).

This clonotype was sampled from an adult with an advanced solid tumor such as melanoma, head and neck, liver or kidney cancer. The chain uses TRBV5-1 and TRBJ2-5; weak D call: TRBD2 (5 bases). This specimen consisted of CD4+ or CD8+ T cells sorted from blood, obtained in a trial of the OX40 agonist ivuxolimab. The CDR3 DNA reads as TGCGCCAGCAGCTCCGGGAAGGGTGGGGAGACCCAGTACTTC. Encoded protein: CASSSGKGGETQYF.